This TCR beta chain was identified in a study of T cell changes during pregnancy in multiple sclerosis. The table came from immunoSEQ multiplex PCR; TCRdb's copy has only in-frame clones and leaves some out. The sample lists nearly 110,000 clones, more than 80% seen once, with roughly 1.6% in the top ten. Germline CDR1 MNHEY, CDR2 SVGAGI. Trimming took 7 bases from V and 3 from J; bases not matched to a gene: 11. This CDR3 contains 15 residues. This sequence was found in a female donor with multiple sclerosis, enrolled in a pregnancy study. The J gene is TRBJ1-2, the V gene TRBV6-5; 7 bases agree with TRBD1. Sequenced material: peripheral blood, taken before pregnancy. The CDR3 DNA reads TGTGCCAGCACTCGGGACAGCCTCCACTACTATGGCTACACCTTC. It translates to CASTRDSLHYYGYTF.